This is a list of T cell receptor beta chains from one sample in a study of blood T cell repertoires in COVID-19. Generated by immunoSEQ multiplex PCR, the TCRdb table keeps only in-frame clones and is missing some. Here the sample spans 110,000 to 150,000 clones, about 84% being singletons. The specimen sequenced was PBMCs or T cells enriched from blood (not recorded which). Every receptor here comes from a young woman who had been exposed to COVID-19. Each CDR3 is given with its conserved first and last residue. The D gene is left open where the match is weak. Some rows have no size entry. The others give once, few or many, or a class for an expanded clone.

j_call d_call v_call clone_size cdr3_aa cdr3_nt
TRBJ1-1 TRBD1 TRBV7-2 . CASSLITGGTEAFF TGTGCCAGCAGCTTAATTACAGGGGGGACTGAAGCTTTCTTT
TRBJ1-2 TRBD1 TRBV27 . CASSSPTGGIYGYTF TGTGCCAGCAGTTCCCCGACAGGGGGCATCTATGGCTACACCTTC
TRBJ2-1 . TRBV5-1 . CASSFGRGSYNEQFF TGCGCCAGCAGCTTCGGGCGGGGCTCCTACAATGAGCAGTTCTTC
TRBJ1-5 . TRBV4-2 . CASSQAPAGYQPQHF TGTGCCAGCAGCCAGGCCCCCGCGGGTTATCAGCCCCAGCATTTT
TRBJ2-7 . TRBV14 . CASSQVLTGPTYEQYF TGTGCCAGCAGCCAAGTTTTGACAGGCCCTACCTACGAGCAGTACTTC
TRBJ2-1 . TRBV4-2 once CASSRLGSYNEQFF TGTGCCAGCAGCCGCCTAGGATCATACAATGAGCAGTTCTTC
TRBJ1-1 . TRBV29-1 . CSVGPGQNEAFF TGCAGCGTTGGGCCCGGACAGAATGAAGCTTTCTTT
TRBJ2-5 TRBD1 TRBV4-1 . CASSQDRQGQETQYF TGCGCCAGCAGCCAAGACAGACAGGGTCAAGAGACCCAGTACTTC
TRBJ2-2 TRBD1 TRBV7-9 . CASRPPGQGANTGELFF TGTGCCAGCAGACCGCCTGGACAGGGCGCGAACACCGGGGAGCTGTTTTTT
TRBJ2-3 . TRBV28 . CASSFLGADTQYF TGTGCCAGCAGTTTCCTAGGAGCAGATACGCAGTATTTT
TRBJ2-6 . TRBV30 once CAWRNSYSSGANVLTF TGTGCCTGGAGGAACTCCTACAGCTCTGGGGCCAACGTCCTGACTTTC
TRBJ1-5 . TRBV28 . CASSLAPGDQPQHF TGTGCCAGCAGTTTGGCCCCGGGGGATCAGCCCCAGCATTTT
TRBJ1-4 TRBD1 TRBV5-5 . CASSGDRGPLESNEKLFF TGTGCCAGCAGCGGGGACAGGGGGCCCCTGGAAAGTAATGAAAAACTGTTTTTT
TRBJ2-7 TRBD2 TRBV2 . CASGKSGSGYEQYF TGTGCCAGCGGAAAAAGCGGGAGCGGCTACGAGCAGTACTTC
TRBJ2-7 TRBD1 TRBV18 . CASSPPYGTGASYEQYF TGTGCCAGCTCACCACCCTATGGGACAGGAGCCTCCTACGAGCAGTACTTC
TRBJ1-6 . TRBV12-5 . CASGLGIAANSPLHF TGTGCTAGTGGTTTGGGTATTGCGGCTAATTCACCCCTCCACTTT
TRBJ1-1 . TRBV21-1 . CASSKALTARDTEAFF TGTGCCAGCAGCAAAGCCTTGACGGCCAGGGACACTGAAGCTTTCTTT
TRBJ2-7 TRBD1 TRBV19 . CASSITGTGLGEQYF TGTGCCAGTAGTATAACCGGGACAGGTTTAGGCGAGCAGTACTTC
TRBJ2-1 TRBD2 TRBV18 . CASSPPSTSGWGEQFF TGTGCCAGCTCACCACCGTCGACTAGCGGGTGGGGTGAGCAGTTCTTC
TRBJ1-4 . TRBV7-3 . CASSLNGGEGEKLFF TGTGCCAGCAGCTTAAATGGGGGCGAGGGTGAAAAACTGTTTTTT
TRBJ2-7 TRBD2 TRBV5-4 many CASSRSGSDEQYF TGTGCCAGCTCACGGAGCGGGAGTGACGAGCAGTACTTC
TRBJ2-7 TRBD1 TRBV11-3 . CASSLIGVADRGVHEQYF TGTGCCAGCAGCTTAATCGGGGTAGCGGACAGGGGGGTGCACGAGCAGTACTTC
TRBJ2-2 TRBD1 TRBV9 . CASSPEGTVPTGELFF TGTGCCAGCAGCCCAGAGGGGACAGTTCCCACCGGGGAGCTGTTTTTT
TRBJ2-7 . TRBV19 . CATSLSGISSYEQYF TGTGCCACTTCACTGTCGGGGATAAGCTCCTACGAGCAGTACTTC
TRBJ2-3 TRBD2 TRBV28 . CASSLSGIGTDTQYF TGTGCCAGCAGCCTAAGCGGGATCGGCACAGATACGCAGTATTTT
TRBJ2-2 . TRBV6-5 . CASSWAGGANTGELFF TGTGCCAGCAGTTGGGCTGGGGGCGCCAACACCGGGGAGCTGTTTTTT
TRBJ1-1 TRBD1 TRBV7-9 . CASSPQTGGRVNTEAFF TGTGCCAGCAGCCCCCAGACAGGGGGTAGGGTAAACACTGAAGCTTTCTTT
TRBJ1-5 . TRBV19 . CASSIRDTNQPQHF TGTGCCAGTAGTATACGGGACACCAATCAGCCCCAGCATTTT
TRBJ2-5 . TRBV30 . CAWSRLERQETQYF TGTGCCTGGAGCCGACTCGAGAGGCAAGAGACCCAGTACTTC
TRBJ2-5 TRBD2 TRBV2 . CASSDGLAGQETQYF TGTGCCAGCAGTGATGGACTAGCGGGACAAGAGACCCAGTACTTC
TRBJ1-1 . TRBV7-2 . CASSFALGTSTEAFF TGTGCCAGCAGCTTTGCGCTGGGGACATCCACTGAAGCTTTCTTT
TRBJ2-2 . TRBV5-1 . CASSLASGRVRDTGELFF TGCGCCAGCAGCTTGGCCTCGGGAAGGGTGAGGGACACCGGGGAGCTGTTTTTT
TRBJ2-1 TRBD1 TRBV27 few CASSSTGNEQFF TGTGCCAGCAGTTCGACAGGGAACGAGCAGTTCTTC
TRBJ2-3 . TRBV19 . CASSIIGGPDTQYF TGTGCCAGTAGTATTATAGGGGGACCAGATACGCAGTATTTT
TRBJ1-5 . TRBV19 few CASQTDPLGLNQPQHF TGTGCCAGTCAAACCGACCCACTGGGCCTCAATCAGCCCCAGCATTTT
TRBJ1-2 . TRBV27 . CASSFVAGNYGYTF TGTGCCAGCAGTTTCGTAGCGGGGAACTATGGCTACACCTTC
TRBJ2-1 TRBD2 TRBV24-1 . CATSGRGKTGYNEQFF TGTGCCACCAGTGGGCGGGGGAAAACGGGCTACAATGAGCAGTTCTTC
TRBJ2-7 TRBD2 TRBV5-5 . CASIFSGGAEQYF TGTGCCAGCATTTTCTCGGGGGGGGCCGAGCAGTACTTC
TRBJ1-1 . TRBV21-1 . CASSKGGQGTNTEAFF TGTGCCAGCAGCAAAGGGGGGCAGGGAACGAACACTGAAGCTTTCTTT
TRBJ1-1 . TRBV7-9 . CASHTGGGGTEAFF TGTGCCAGCCACACCGGAGGGGGGGGCACTGAAGCTTTCTTT
TRBJ1-1 . TRBV7-9 once CASSLDILNTEAFF TGTGCCAGCAGTTTGGACATCTTGAACACTGAAGCTTTCTTT
TRBJ2-1 TRBD2 TRBV4-2 . CASSQASGRGNEQFF TGTGCCAGCAGCCAAGCTAGCGGGAGGGGCAATGAGCAGTTCTTC
TRBJ2-1 TRBD1 TRBV19 . CASSTPGQGGNEQFF TGTGCCAGTAGTACCCCGGGACAGGGGGGCAATGAGCAGTTCTTC
TRBJ2-3 . TRBV11-2 once CASSSTGRPDTQYF TGTGCCAGCAGCTCCACCGGCAGGCCAGATACGCAGTATTTT
TRBJ1-3 TRBD1 TRBV7-8 . CASSQSAQGRGNTIYF TGTGCCAGCAGCCAAAGTGCACAGGGGAGGGGAAACACCATATATTTT
TRBJ2-3 . TRBV10-3 . CAISSGRSQGTQYF TGTGCCATCAGTTCAGGGAGGTCCCAGGGCACGCAGTATTTT
TRBJ1-6 . TRBV7-5 few CARSLTVSRGYSPLHF TGTGCCAGAAGCTTAACGGTGAGCAGGGGTTATTCACCCCTCCACTTT